A single sample gave rise to the 19 T cell receptor beta chains below, sequenced in a study of T-cell memory formation after mild COVID-19. TCRdb itself ran the 5' RACE reads through MiXCR, one entry per CDR3 protein. The sample carries around 470,000 distinct CDR3 sequences, 20% recorded once. Material for sequencing was PBMCs or a T cell subset sorted from them (not recorded which). The source of these receptors is an adult woman who had mild COVID-19 (a few samples of this study predate the infection). Cell type and time point are not known.

The gene calls are TRBV20-1 and TRBJ2-7, with a possible D match to TRBD1 (6 bases). The CDR3 length is 14 residues. Germline loops: CDR1 DFQATT, CDR2 SNEGSKA (reference sequence). V was clipped by 6 bases and J by 3 bases, with 18 bases between them. The DNA of the CDR3 is TGCAGTGCAGCCGACAGGAGAAAAAACTACGAGCAGTACTTC. It specifies CSAADRRKNYEQYF.

This rearrangement joins TRBV7-2 to TRBJ2-3, with D unresolved. The CDR3 has 14 residues. Germline-derived CDR1 and CDR2 are SGHTA and FQGNSA. Trimming shortened V by 5 bases and J by 2 bases, and 11 bases separated the two germline ends. CDR3 loop: CASSTRPDTDTQYF. The CDR3 DNA follows: TGTGCCAGCAGCACCCGACCGGACACAGATACGCAGTATTTT.

The chain uses TRBV24-1 and TRBJ2-1; either TRBD1 or TRBD2 may supply D (5 bases each). Germline loops: CDR1 KGHDR, CDR2 SFDVKD. The CDR3 consists of 13 residues. Trimming cost V 1 base and J 12 bases, with 12 bases left between them. CDR3 coding DNA: TGTGCCACCAGTGATTTATGGGACCCCTGGCAGTTCTTC. Residues: CATSDLWDPWQFF.

This clonotype has just a few counts. This chain uses TRBV4-1 with TRBJ2-7, with D perhaps assigned TRBD1 or TRBD2 (5 bases each). Germline CDR1 MGHRA, CDR2 YSYEKL. The CDR3 is made up of 15 amino acids. Trimming stripped 3 bases from V and 0 bases from J, with 12 bases between. The CDR3, as DNA: TGCGCCAGCAGCCATTTGGGGGTGGACTCCTACGAGCAGTACTTC. Translated: CASSHLGVDSYEQYF.

For the CDR3, the DNA is TGTGCCACCGGAGAATCGGTGATGAACACCGGGGAGCTGTTTTTT. This gives the protein CATGESVMNTGELFF. J is TRBJ2-2 and V is TRBV24-1; D unresolved. The CDR3 is 15 residues long. Germline V gene lookup returns CDR1 KGHDR and CDR2 SFDVKD. V lost 9 bases and J lost 1, with 14 bases in between.

The rearrangement uses TRBV12-3 or TRBV12-4 and TRBJ1-1; tentatively, D is TRBD1 (6 bases). Trimming removed 5 bases from V and 11 bases from J, with 15 bases in between. The CDR3 is 12 residues long. The CDR3 protein is CASSRDIRPAFF. Here the CDR3 DNA reads TGTGCCAGCAGTCGGGACATCCGACCGGCTTTCTTT.

The chain carries TRBV11-2 and TRBJ2-1; TRBD2 aligns across 8 bases. The CDR3 consists of 17 residues. Trimming removed 5 bases from V and 4 bases from J; junction bases left unmatched: 13. Per the germline V gene, CDR1 is SGHAT and CDR2 is FQNNGV. The CDR3 is CASSGLGSGTRYNEQFF. CDR3 coding DNA: TGTGCCAGCAGCGGTCTGGGAAGCGGGACTAGATACAATGAGCAGTTCTTC.

The chain is built from TRBV20-1 and TRBJ2-1, with D possibly being TRBD2 (5 bases). CDR1 and CDR2 from the germline V gene are DFQATT and SNEGSKA (reference sequence). The CDR3 runs 11 residues. V was trimmed by 6 bases and J by 15 bases, leaving 18 bases between them. The DNA for the CDR3 is TGCAGTGCCAGGAGGCCGCCCGATCGGTTCTTC. Translation gives CSARRPPDRFF.

V and J are TRBV4-2 and TRBJ2-3; 15 bases align to TRBD2. The CDR3 loop spans 16 amino acids. Germline V CDR1 and CDR2: LGHNA, YNFKEQ. V lost 4 bases, J lost 4 bases, and 3 bases stayed unmatched. The DNA for the CDR3 is TGTGCCAGCAGCCGGACTAGCGGGGGGGCAGCAGATACGCAGTATTTT. Translated: CASSRTSGGAADTQYF.

This clonotype was found a few times. The rearrangement links TRBV7-3 to TRBJ2-5, with D maybe TRBD1 (6 bases). Trimming removed 5 bases at V and 2 bases at J, with 9 bases between. Germline V gene data show CDR1 as SGHTA and CDR2 as FQGTGA. The CDR3 is made up of 13 amino acids. In DNA, the CDR3 is TGTGCCAGCAGCCAGGGGCGGCAAGAGACCCAGTACTTC. It encodes CASSQGRQETQYF.

This clonotype has more than one count but fewer than ten. The chain couples TRBV20-1 to TRBJ1-1, with TRBD1 identical over 8 bases. Germline-derived CDR1 and CDR2 are DFQATT and SNEGSKA (reference sequence). V was pared by 0 bases and J by 4 bases, with 4 bases of the junction left unmatched. There are 14 residues in the CDR3. CDR3 nucleotide sequence: TGCAGTGCTAGAGAGACAGGGGCTGGCACTGAAGCTTTCTTT. Amino acid sequence: CSARETGAGTEAFF.

In this sample, this clonotype turned up many times. This chain links TRBV7-9 with TRBJ2-5; TRBD2 matches at 10 bases. V dropped 5 bases and J dropped 3; count of bases not matched to a gene: 6. The CDR3 extends over 15 amino acids. Germline values: CDR1 SEHNR, CDR2 FQNEAQ (reference sequence). The CDR3 DNA reads TGTGCCAGCAGCCTTAGCGGGGGGCGAGAAGAGACCCAGTACTTC. It encodes CASSLSGGREETQYF.

This clonotype turned up a few times. The chain employs TRBV4-3 and TRBJ2-3; a weak D match, TRBD2 (6 bases). Trimming pared 4 bases from V and 5 bases from J, leaving 16 bases between. Germline lookup yields CDR1 LGHNA and CDR2 YSLEER. The CDR3 covers 15 residues. CDR3 bases: TGCGCCAGCAGCCGAGAATCCTCCGGGAGAGATACGCAGTATTTT. Protein sequence: CASSRESSGRDTQYF.

This clonotype was seen only a few times. V and J are TRBV30 and TRBJ2-7; TRBD1 or TRBD2 may be the D gene (6 bases each). Germline CDR1 GTSNPN, CDR2 SVGIG (reference sequence). The CDR3 loop spans 14 amino acids. V was shortened by 4 bases and J by 3 bases, with 16 bases between the two germline ends. This chain's CDR3 is CAWNEGGLIYEQYF. CDR3 nucleotides: TGTGCCTGGAACGAGGGGGGACTGATCTACGAGCAGTACTTC.

V and J are TRBV12-3 or TRBV12-4 and TRBJ1-4; the D is unclear. Trimming removed 5 bases at V and 12 bases at J, with 28 bases between. The CDR3 consists of 17 residues. The chain's CDR3 is CASSPGVSTSPLDELFF. In DNA form, the CDR3 reads TGTGCCAGCAGTCCCGGGGTAAGTACCTCACCTTTAGACGAACTGTTTTTT.

The chain is built from TRBV3-1 and TRBJ1-2; TRBD1 might be the D (5 bases). CDR1 and CDR2 (germline): LGHDT, YNNKEL (reference sequence). The CDR3 length is 16 residues. V was clipped by 0 bases and J by 4 bases, with 15 bases between them. The CDR3 coding sequence is TGTGCCAGCAGCCAAGATGGCGTTTGGGGGGGCTATGGCTACACCTTC. Translation gives CASSQDGVWGGYGYTF.

The V gene is TRBV29-1, the J gene TRBJ1-2; 7 nucleotides match TRBD1. This CDR3 comprises 13 residues. CDR1 and CDR2 (germline): SQVTM, ANQGSEA. V gave up 7 bases and J gave up 2 bases; unmatched junction bases: 7. This CDR3 is CSASTGINYGYTF. For the CDR3, the DNA is TGCAGCGCATCGACAGGGATCAACTATGGCTACACCTTC.

This chain links TRBV2 with TRBJ2-7, with a weak D call TRBD2 (6 bases). The V end was cut by 3 bases, the J end by 2 bases, with 11 bases between. The CDR3 runs to 14 residues. Germline CDR1 reads SNHLY; CDR2 reads FYNNEI. In nucleotides, the CDR3 is TGTGCCAGCAGTGAGGGGAGGCCTCCCTACGAGCAGTACTTC. Translation gives CASSEGRPPYEQYF.

This clonotype has a handful of counts. This chain uses TRBV14 with TRBJ2-5, with a possible D match to TRBD2 (5 bases). Trimming removed 0 bases at V and 5 bases at J, with 19 bases between. The germline CDR1 and CDR2 sequences are SGHDN and FVKESK. This CDR3 contains 17 residues. CDR3 region: CASSQDRSGGRRETQYF. The CDR3 DNA is TGTGCCAGCAGCCAAGATAGGAGTGGCGGCCGGAGGGAGACCCAGTACTTC.